A selection of T cell receptor beta chains follows, all from one sample in a study of T cells in Graves' hyperthyroidism and ophthalmopathy. TCRdb independently ran MiXCR on the multiplex PCR reads; one entry per CDR3 protein. The sample carries 640,000 or so distinct CDR3 sequences, around 15% recorded once. Sequencing used blood. The origin of the receptors is a woman in her 40s with Graves' ophthalmopathy. CDR3s leave out the opening cysteine and the closing phenylalanine or tryptophan.

V gene	J gene	CDR3 protein
TRBV4-3	TRBJ2-6	ASSQVEGSGANVLT
TRBV6-2/TRBV6-3	TRBJ2-7	ASSYQAAGQGYEQY
TRBV20-1	TRBJ2-7	SARDYWDSSYEQY
TRBV30	TRBJ2-7	AWRDQTLSYEQY
TRBV6-4	TRBJ2-2	ASSHGVRDSRTSGSRTGELF
TRBV6-1	TRBJ2-5	DSSPRTGDQETQY
TRBV6-2/TRBV6-3	TRBJ1-6	ASRRLYSPLH
TRBV4-3	TRBJ2-7	ASSQEMQTSYEQY
TRBV28	TRBJ2-5	ASSFRGVGGQETQY
TRBV12-3/TRBV12-4	TRBJ2-5	ASSSGVAGGRQETQY
TRBV4-2	TRBJ2-5	ASSLSGAGETQY
TRBV2	TRBJ2-5	ASSGLEETQY
TRBV15	TRBJ2-7	ATSRAGQGGAYEQY
TRBV7-3	TRBJ2-6	ASSLEFGANVLT
TRBV25-1	TRBJ1-2	ASTGEDYGYT
TRBV7-3	TRBJ2-7	ASSHDRVGEQY
TRBV12-3/TRBV12-4	TRBJ2-2	ASTPGGIVTGELF
TRBV9	TRBJ1-1	ASGNGGFEAF
TRBV12-3/TRBV12-4	TRBJ1-3	ASSLYSAGNTIY
TRBV5-1	TRBJ1-2	ASSLEALRGYT
TRBV10-3	TRBJ2-5	AISVEEETQY
TRBV6-4	TRBJ1-2	ASPYSNYGYT
TRBV11-2	TRBJ2-2	ASSQGELF
TRBV2	TRBJ1-6	ASRPGFNSPLH
TRBV6-5	TRBJ2-7	ASSFRYPSRDEQY
TRBV28	TRBJ2-6	ASSSSVTGANVLT
TRBV12-3/TRBV12-4	TRBJ2-2	ASSSGGHTGELF
TRBV20-1	TRBJ2-7	SAREASADEQY
TRBV20-1	TRBJ1-2	SATRGNYGYT
TRBV30	TRBJ2-5	AWGKGQRETQY
TRBV2	TRBJ2-7	ASGSMASDSYEQY
TRBV18	TRBJ1-1	ASSPYGVNTEAF
TRBV5-1	TRBJ2-7	ASSLAQEGREQY
TRBV6-5	TRBJ2-7	ASSYSNVAGTYEQY
TRBV28	TRBJ2-2	ASRGMNTGELF
TRBV12-3/TRBV12-4	TRBJ2-2	ASSLEGEAGELF
TRBV12-3/TRBV12-4	TRBJ2-7	ASSFPGRSSYEQY
TRBV7-9	TRBJ2-2	ASSIAGGVELF
TRBV7-8	TRBJ2-3	ASSLRTGTSGTNTQY
TRBV12-3/TRBV12-4	TRBJ2-5	ASGLDQETQY
TRBV28	TRBJ2-7	ASSPTTGTRW
TRBV2	TRBJ2-6	ASSEEVGSGANVLT
TRBV28	TRBJ2-2	ASTSGQNTGELF
TRBV2	TRBJ2-5	ASSGVGQPIQETQY
TRBV29-1	TRBJ2-7	SAETGVEQY
TRBV6-2/TRBV6-3	TRBJ2-7	ASSYSLAVQYEQY
TRBV9	TRBJ1-1	ASSETTGTGNTEAF
TRBV6-5	TRBJ1-3	ASDSSGNTIY